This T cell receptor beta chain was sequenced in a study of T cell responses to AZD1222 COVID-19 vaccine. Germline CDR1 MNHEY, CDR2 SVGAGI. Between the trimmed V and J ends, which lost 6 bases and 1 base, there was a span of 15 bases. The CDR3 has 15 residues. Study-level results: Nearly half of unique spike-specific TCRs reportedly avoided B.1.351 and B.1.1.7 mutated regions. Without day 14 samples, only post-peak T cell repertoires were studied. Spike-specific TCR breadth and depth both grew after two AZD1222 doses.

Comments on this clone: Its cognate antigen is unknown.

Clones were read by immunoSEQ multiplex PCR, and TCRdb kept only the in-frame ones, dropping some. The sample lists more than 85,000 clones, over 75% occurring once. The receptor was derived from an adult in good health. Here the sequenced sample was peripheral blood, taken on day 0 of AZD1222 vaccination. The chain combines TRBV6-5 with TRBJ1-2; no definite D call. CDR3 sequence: CASSTPGRLNYGYTF. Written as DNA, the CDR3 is TGTGCCAGCAGCACTCCCGGCCGACTTAACTATGGCTACACCTTC.